This T cell receptor (beta chain) was identified in a study of blood T cell repertoires in COVID-19. Study-wide background: The United States, Italy and Spain were the sources of the acute and convalescent COVID-19 samples. The analysed material was cDNA or gDNA that came from T cells, B-cell-depleted T cells, or PBMCs.

Original methodology: How many nucleated cells were present was estimated from reference gene primer amplification. Assay: immunoSEQ multiplex PCR; the TCRdb copy retains only in-frame clones and omits some. V and J calls and clone size are copied from that table; D and trimming were computed from the DNA. The sample has around 200,000 clones, about 90% seen once. V was shortened by 4 bases and J by 0 bases, with 10 bases between the two germline ends. The germline gives CDR1 MDHEN, CDR2 SYDVKM. The CDR3 totals 15 residues. Material for sequencing was peripheral blood. The chain is built from TRBV28 and TRBJ2-4; D ambiguous. This clonotype was sampled from a man aged 35 to 55 with active or convalescent COVID-19. In nucleotides, the CDR3 is TGTGCCAGCAGTTCGTCTTCGGTAGCCAAAAACATTCAGTACTTC. This gives the protein CASSSSSVAKNIQYF.